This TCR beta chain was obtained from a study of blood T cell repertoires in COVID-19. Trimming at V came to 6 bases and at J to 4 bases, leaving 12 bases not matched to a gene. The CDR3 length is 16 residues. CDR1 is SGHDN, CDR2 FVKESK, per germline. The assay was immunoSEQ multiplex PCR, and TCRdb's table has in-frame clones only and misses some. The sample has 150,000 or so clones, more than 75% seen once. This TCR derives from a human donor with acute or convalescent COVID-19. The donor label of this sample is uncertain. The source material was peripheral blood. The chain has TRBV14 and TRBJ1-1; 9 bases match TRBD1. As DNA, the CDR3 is TGTGCCAGCAGACGAACTGGACAGGGGAGTATCACTGAAGCTTTCTTT. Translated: CASRRTGQGSITEAFF.